This T cell receptor (beta chain) was documented in a study of cytomegalovirus exposure and HLA in healthy donors (TCRdb year 2017). Study-level background: An earlier analysis of 550 to 700 of the donors reported 250 to 350 Gb of sequence data and 117 million unique TCR beta sequences from around 200 million T cells. Roughly 310 gigabases of sequencing data and approximately 93 million unique TCR sequences were included in an early release covering several hundred HLA-typed donors. The genetic ancestry cluster associated with self-reported Caucasian donors included about 84% of the approximately 400 genotyped donors. The study aimed to test whether signatures of past pathogen exposure could be identified by cataloging public T cell receptors. The T cell repertoires of 666 subjects were profiled by immunosequencing and related to cytomegalovirus serostatus. Besides the first cohort of 666 subjects, a separate validation cohort made up of 95 to 150 different subjects was used. The study combined high-throughput TCR immunosequencing, statistical association of individual TCRs with disease status, and machine learning to predict cytomegalovirus infection status. To study patterns of TCR occurrence, a later analysis re-analyzed previously published TCR beta repertoires from 500 to 850 donors and added high-resolution HLA genotyping. In the later analysis, no new phenotypic data were used to find candidate immune exposures; instead, reliance was placed on TCR beta sequences and their occurrence across donors. An earlier analysis of more than 450 of the donors used high-throughput TCR beta sequencing to judge whether each TCR beta V gene segment behaved as functional or pseudogenic. Alongside the repertoire data, information on donor age, sex, ethnicity and CMV serostatus was compiled. In a later genetic analysis, genome-wide SNP genotypes for about three fifths of the 666 donors were used, and that subset was treated as a discovery cohort. All discovery cohort repertoires had been generated using a single sequencing platform. HLA typing covered class I and class II loci at four-digit resolution. The number of typed donors differed by locus: about 629-630 for A, B, C, DRB1 and DQB1; 500 to 550 for DQA1; 600 to 610 for DPA1; and around 450 for DPB1. Because of strong linkage in the cohort, roughly five DR-DQ haplotypes were treated as single units for association and clustering. Among roughly 400 genotyped donors of the cohort, an average of around 250,000 unique TCR beta nucleotide sequences was sequenced per donor, of which about 18% were non-productive.

The paper's findings and limits, for the study overall: Assigning TCR associations to individual alleles was difficult when HLA alleles, especially DR and DQ, strongly co-occurred. The authors suggested that the approach could potentially be generalized to other disease states and immunological phenotypes. In a later analysis, 16,951 TCR beta sequences were associated with specific HLA alleles at a false discovery rate of 0.05. According to a later analysis, TCR association rates differed among HLA loci, with DRB1 alleles showing the most associated TCRs and HLA-C alleles showing the fewest. A further reported finding was that TCR beta sequences accurately predicted the HLA-A and HLA-B alleles for most subjects in the first cohort. Because HLA typing was unavailable for some donors at each locus, only the typed subset was used in association tests. Linkage disequilibrium might explain the correlated functional status among segregating V segments, but an unknown experimental factor could not be ruled out. According to a later genetic analysis, donors in an Asian-associated ancestry cluster had fewer N-insertions in productive TCRs than the approximately 690-donor mean. The classifier was reported to diagnose cytomegalovirus status with high specificity and sensitivity in both the original cohort and the validation cohort. The cohort was sequenced for TCR beta chains only, and without alpha or paired-chain data the features that could be detected were limited. Most CMV-associated TCR beta chains appeared to be HLA-restricted in a later analysis, and the HLA associations seemed to be driven largely by CMV exposure. In an earlier analysis of over 550 of the donors, most TCR beta V segments were observed in productive rearrangements about 87% or about 30% of the time, broadly matching IMGT annotations. Roughly uniform sequencing depth across donors was assumed in presence/absence analyses, although this assumption may not hold. According to a later analysis, parvovirus B19, influenza, CMV and Epstein-Barr virus appeared linked to several top co-occurrence clusters. Immune exposure information for the cohort was limited to CMV serostatus. A later genetic analysis associated a missense DCLRE1C variant with V-gene and J-gene trimming of TCR beta chains, and an independent cohort replicated the association. Some 15 rarely observed V segments, including chromosome 9 orphons, were excluded from the earlier analysis of 550 to 700 of the donors because counts were too low. In a later analysis, HLA-associated TCR beta chains were found to be more clonally expanded and to have lower generation probabilities than equally common non-associated chains. The 87-base-pair reads could not distinguish some IMGT-functional V segments, including TRBV6-2 and TRBV6-3, so those segments were excluded. In vitro tests confirmed that a few of the cytomegalovirus-associated TCR beta chains recognize cytomegalovirus antigens. The study listed 150 to 200 TCR beta chains as associated with cytomegalovirus. A cluster of highly shared sequence variants was judged likely to be a technical artifact of the sequencing pipeline. Most TCR sequences were seen in very few donors, while some public TCRs were found in many individuals.

This clone was counted only a few times. The clone's antigen remains unknown. Nothing much larger sits one base from this clone, and base qualities are not available. The library was built by means of the immunoSEQ multiplex PCR assay. For the multiplex PCR, a mixture combining 60 forward primers for TCR Vbeta segments and 13 reverse primers for TCR Jbeta segments was used. The CDR3 region of rearranged TCR beta genes was amplified from genomic DNA by a multiplex PCR assay. On the Illumina HiSeq System, the amplified TCR beta libraries were sequenced as 87-base-pair reads. The original methods were these. Across the roughly 670 repertoires, a later analysis counted tens of millions of unique TCR beta chains, some 11 million of which were shared by at least two donors. To remove PCR and sequencing errors, raw reads were error-corrected and collapsed into unique sequences using a nearest-neighbor algorithm that merged closely related sequences. CDR3 sequences were aligned to IMGT reference sequences to assign V, D and J gene segments. For a sequence to be retained, a match of at least six nucleotides was required to both a V gene segment and a J gene segment. Rearrangements were called productive when the CDR3 lacked stop codons and stayed in frame with V and J; all others were non-productive. Following IMGT convention, CDR3 was defined as the stretch from the second conserved V-encoded cysteine up to the conserved J-encoded phenylalanine. The earlier analysis of roughly 590 of the donors excluded any sequence lacking an unambiguous match to a single V gene segment. In an earlier analysis of 587 of the donors, V segments were called functional above 56.7% productive rearrangements and were called segregating when the between-donor standard deviation exceeded 5%. A statistical classification framework was developed to diagnose cytomegalovirus status using the catalog of TCR beta chain sequences. In a later analysis, TCR nucleotide sequences were compared against IMGT/GENE-DB human TR gene sequences so that V and J genes could be assigned. A later analysis assigned CDR3 sequences and most-parsimonious VDJ recombination scenarios with the TCRdist pipeline. In a later analysis, each TCR beta chain was defined by its CDR3 amino acid sequence together with its V-gene family, and reads lacking a unique V-gene family were excluded. To address suspected cross-contamination and a sequencing artifact, a later analysis removed 450 to 700 highly shared, low-generation-probability nucleotide sequences. For each public chain, a later analysis derived a clonal expansion index from normalized ranks of inferred template counts within each repertoire. In a later analysis, generation probabilities were computed with a VDJ recombination model fitted to out-of-frame rearrangements, and the resulting probabilities were checked against IGoR. In a later analysis, hypergeometric tests were used to score TCR-TCR, TCR-HLA and TCR-CMV co-occurrence, with a repertoire-size bias correction applied to TCR pairs. A later analysis estimated false discovery rates by permuting HLA or CMV assignments 20 times. In a later analysis, co-occurring TCRs were grouped with DBSCAN, and TCRdist sequence similarity was added when clustering was performed within HLA-allele-positive subsets. Co-occurrence clustering excluded repertoires with fewer than 30,000 or more than 120,000 public chains, plus five with anomalous nucleotide sharing. TCRdb retrieved this table from immuneACCESS and kept in-frame rearrangements only. Not all clones are present; in checked studies, unresolved V genes account for under half, and no reason is known for the remainder. V, J and clone size derive from that table, while D and trimming were established from the DNA sequence. The sample records roughly 120,000 clones, more than 60% of which are singletons. The leading ten clones occupy approximately 4.1% of the sample.

The trim is 5 bases for V and 5 bases for J, with a gap of 5 bases between the germline ends. CDR1 and CDR2, per the germline V gene, are SGHAT and FQNNGV. The CDR3, from cysteine to phenylalanine, totals 11 residues. The CDR3 DNA has 33 bases and is translated from base 1. The cohort was made up of 500 to 800 healthy bone marrow donors. At the time of sampling, every cohort member was nominally healthy, though immune exposures that went unrecorded were likely present. The donor was CMV seronegative and was included in the group of over 300 seronegative cohort members. A peripheral blood sample was collected from each donor, and TCR beta sequencing was performed on peripheral blood mononuclear cells. Genomic DNA extraction from the blood cell samples was performed with the Qiagen DNeasy Blood Extraction Kit.

The TCR was taken from a woman between 40 and 50 years old in good health and CMV-seronegative. The sequenced material came from PBMCs. The chain couples TRBV11-2 to TRBJ2-3; the D segment cannot be called with confidence. The base sequence is TGTGCCAGCAGCACAGAAGATACGCAGTATTTT. The translation is CASSTEDTQYF.